Presented here are 15 T cell receptor beta chains from one specimen sequenced in a study of cytomegalovirus exposure and HLA in healthy donors. PCR involved 60 Vbeta and 13 Jbeta primers. Profiled with immunoSEQ multiplex PCR; TCRdb holds only in-frame clones, not every one. The table records tens of thousands of clones, roughly 80% of them present only once. The specimen sequenced was PBMCs. The receptors originated from a woman in her thirties in good health and CMV-seronegative.

This rearrangement joins TRBV11-2 to TRBJ2-7, with no clear D. CDR3 size: 15 residues. V lost 1 base and J lost 2, with 12 bases in between. The V gene's germline CDR1 is SGHAT and CDR2 FQNNGV. This CDR3 reads CASSLGFAETYEQYF. In DNA, the CDR3 is TGTGCCAGCAGCTTAGGTTTCGCAGAAACCTACGAGCAGTACTTC. Full variable domain (missing parts from reference TRBV11-2 and TRBJ2-7): EAGVAQSPRYKIIEKRQSVAFWCNPISGHATLYWYQQILGQGPKLLIQFQNNGVVDDSQLPKDRFSAERLKGVDSTLKIQPAKLEDSAVYLCASSLGFAETYEQYFGPGTRLTVT.

This rearrangement joins TRBV7-9 to TRBJ2-2, with 8 bases that match TRBD1. Germline V gene sequence: CDR1 SEHNR, CDR2 FQNEAQ (reference sequence). V was clipped by 6 bases and J by 4 bases; unmatched bases: 10. CDR3 size: 16 residues. The CDR3 reads CASRSPDRASTGELFF. CDR3 bases: TGTGCCAGCAGAAGTCCGGACAGGGCGAGCACCGGGGAGCTGTTTTTT.

V and J are TRBV4-1 and TRBJ1-5, with D unclear. V gave up 4 bases and J gave up 3 bases, with 16 bases separating them. The CDR3 spans 16 residues. Germline CDR1 reads MGHRA; CDR2 reads YSYEKL. CDR3 sequence: CASSREMGPPNQPQHF. Written as DNA, the CDR3 is TGCGCCAGCAGCCGAGAAATGGGCCCTCCCAATCAGCCCCAGCATTTT.

The chain carries TRBV5-6 and TRBJ2-1; possibly TRBD2 for D (6 bases). V was cut by 3 bases and J by 6 bases, with 16 bases left in between. Germline assignment: CDR1 SGHDT and CDR2 YYEEEE. The CDR3 consists of 15 residues. The CDR3 DNA reads as TGTGCCAGCAGCTGGGGGACTGGTCGGGGCAATGAGCAGTTCTTC. Protein product: CASSWGTGRGNEQFF.

This clone was observed a handful of times. The chain uses TRBV29-1 and TRBJ1-2; TRBD1 matches 10 bases. This CDR3 is 14 amino acids long. The germline CDR1 and CDR2 sequences are SQVTM and ANQGSEA. V was clipped by 4 bases and J by 4 bases; unmatched bases: 6. CDR3 amino acids: CSVAGTGALYGYTF. In DNA, the CDR3 is TGCAGCGTTGCCGGGACAGGGGCTCTCTATGGCTACACCTTC.

The rearrangement uses TRBV6-4 and TRBJ2-1; no clear D gene. Germline V lookup: CDR1 MRHNA, CDR2 SNTAGT. V dropped 5 bases and J dropped 2 bases, with 7 bases sitting between them. There are 13 residues in the CDR3. CDR3: CASSPATYNEQFF. The CDR3 DNA sequence: TGTGCCAGCAGTCCCGCGACCTACAATGAGCAGTTCTTC.

A few counts support this clone. This chain connects TRBV5-1 to TRBJ2-7, with TRBD2 matching over 8 bases. The trim removed 3 bases at V and 3 bases at J, leaving 11 bases unmatched. CDR3 length: 16 amino acids. Germline V gene sequence: CDR1 SGHRS, CDR2 YFSETQ. In DNA, the CDR3 is TGCGCCAGCAGCTACACCCCCAGCGGGGGCCGCTACGAGCAGTACTTC. Translated, it gives CASSYTPSGGRYEQYF.

The V call is TRBV19, the J call TRBJ2-7, with 11 bases aligning to TRBD1. J was trimmed by 1 base and V by 11 bases; bases with no gene match: 4. The CDR3 is 13 residues long. Germline-derived CDR1 and CDR2 are LNHDA and SQIVND (reference sequence). The CDR3 protein is CACRDRGSYEQYF. The DNA for the CDR3 is TGTGCCTGCCGGGACAGGGGGTCCTACGAGCAGTACTTC.

Regarding this clone: At one end the junction does not follow the germline gene, possibly because of a read error. The chain couples TRBV7-7 to TRBJ2-1; 12 bases match TRBD2. Germline lookup yields CDR1 SSHAT and CDR2 FNYEAQ (reference sequence). This CDR3 is built from 19 residues. The DNA for the CDR3 is TGTGCTAGCAGCTTAGATCCCCGACTAGCGGGGGTCTCCTACAATGAGCAGTTCTTC. This encodes CASSLDPRLAGVSYNEQFF.

The J gene is TRBJ2-7, the V gene TRBV4-3; possible D gene TRBD1, 6 bases. The CDR3 is made up of 16 amino acids. Per the germline V gene, CDR1 is LGHNA and CDR2 is YSLEER. With 3 bases removed from V and 0 bases from J, the gap between germline ends came to 15 bases. CDR3 loop: CASSQDRSGASYEQYF. In nucleotides, the CDR3 is TGCGCCAGCAGCCAGGACCGTTCAGGGGCCTCCTACGAGCAGTACTTC.

The J gene is TRBJ2-7, the V gene TRBV5-1, with D perhaps matching TRBD1 (5 bases). Trimming took off 0 bases at V and 0 bases at J, with 10 bases between the two ends. The CDR3 is made up of 15 amino acids. The germline CDR1 and CDR2 sequences are SGHRS and YFSETQ. CDR3: CASSLDRFSSYEQYF. Written as DNA, the CDR3 is TGCGCCAGCAGCTTGGACAGGTTTAGCTCCTACGAGCAGTACTTC.

The chain carries TRBV4-2 and TRBJ2-7; 9 bases agree with TRBD1. CDR1 is LGHNA and CDR2 is YNFKEQ in the germline V gene. V lost 0 bases to trimming and J lost 12 bases; unmatched junction nucleotides: 12. This CDR3 comprises 15 residues. The DNA for the CDR3 is TGTGCCAGCAGCCAAGATTTGGGACAGGGCCTAAATGCGTACTTC. Translated, it gives CASSQDLGQGLNAYF.

This chain uses TRBV6-5 with TRBJ1-2; possible D gene TRBD1, 5 bases. The ends were cut back, 2 bases at V and 0 bases at J, with 13 bases in the middle. Germline CDR1 and CDR2: MNHEY and SVGAGI. The CDR3 length is 16 residues. The CDR3 DNA is TGTGCCAGCAGTTACGCCTCCTGGGGCACTAACTATGGCTACACCTTC. Translated: CASSYASWGTNYGYTF.

This clone occurred once. The chain is built from TRBV9 and TRBJ2-2, with TRBD2 matching 9 bases. The CDR3 sequence is 13 residues long. Germline V gives CDR1 SGDLS, CDR2 YYNGEE. The junction had 8 bases not matched to a gene; V was cut back by 4 bases and J by 13 bases. CDR3 in DNA: TGTGCCAGCAGCCGCCAACTAGCGGGTGGGCTGTTTTTT. Encoded protein: CASSRQLAGGLFF.

V usage is TRBV2 and J usage is TRBJ2-7, with D possibly matching TRBD1 (5 bases). The germline V gene has CDR1 SNHLY and CDR2 FYNNEI. Deletions cut 2 bases from V and 5 bases from J, with 13 bases between. The CDR3 runs to 14 residues. The CDR3, as DNA: TGTGCCAGCAGTGAAAATGGGGCAGACAACGAGCAGTACTTC. Its translation: CASSENGADNEQYF.